This T cell receptor (beta chain) was recorded in a study of molecular identifiers for immune sequencing clone quantification. This CDR3 is built from 15 residues. V was pared by 5 bases and J by 1 base, with 14 bases between. CDR1 is SEHNR and CDR2 is FQNEAQ in the germline V gene (reference sequence). TCRdb re-analysed the PCR reads in MiXCR, keeping a single row per CDR3 protein. The sample yields hundreds of thousands of distinct CDR3 sequences, around 25% seen once. This clonotype was sampled from a human donor in good health. Some libraries in this study had Jurkat cell RNA spiked in. The gene calls are TRBV7-9 and TRBJ1-1; D gene ambiguous. The specimen was naive CD8+ T cells from blood, with Jurkat cell RNA spiked in. Stated subset: FACS-sorted CD8+CD4-CCR7+CD45RA+ naive T cells. The CDR3 DNA reads as TGTGCCAGCAGCCCTTGGGCCCCAGAGAACACTGAAGCTTTCTTT. It encodes CASSPWAPENTEAFF.